The rows below give T cell receptor beta chains drawn from one sample of a study of lymphopenia after photon versus proton radiotherapy. Sequencing was performed with immunoSEQ multiplex PCR; in TCRdb, only in-frame clones are kept and a portion is missing. The sample consists of about 50,000 clones, around 80% of them appearing once. The sample here was peripheral blood, taken from a patient treated with photon-based radiotherapy. The receptors originated from a man in his fifties with gastric cancer. CDR3s include the opening cysteine and the closing phenylalanine or tryptophan. A D gene is named only where the DNA matches it firmly. A row's size may be missing; if present it is once, few, many or a size class.

DNA: TGTGCCAGCAGCTTTAGAAGCGGGAGAGGGAGAGAGCAGTACTTC; CDR3: CASSFRSGRGREQYF; size: .; V: TRBV5-4; length: 15; D: TRBD2; J: TRBJ2-5
DNA: TGTGCCAGTAGTGCGCGGCCAGGGGGTAACACTGAAGCTTTCTTT; CDR3: CASSARPGGNTEAFF; size: .; V: TRBV19; length: 15; D: TRBD1; J: TRBJ1-1
DNA: TGTGCCAGCAGCTTAGTTGGTAGCGGCACAGATACGCAGTATTTT; CDR3: CASSLVGSGTDTQYF; size: .; V: TRBV7-2; length: 15; D: .; J: TRBJ2-3
DNA: TGTGCCAGCAGCCCCAGCGGGGCGAACACCGGGGAGCTGTTTTTT; CDR3: CASSPSGANTGELFF; size: .; V: TRBV7-6; length: 15; D: TRBD2; J: TRBJ2-2
DNA: TGTGCCACCAGCACGACGACAGGGAACTATGCCTACGAGCAGTACTTC; CDR3: CATSTTTGNYAYEQYF; size: .; V: TRBV15; length: 16; D: TRBD1; J: TRBJ2-7
DNA: TGCGCCAGCAATATTCGGGGGGCGGAAATGGACACCGGGGAGCTGTTTTTT; CDR3: CASNIRGAEMDTGELFF; size: once; V: TRBV10-2; length: 17; D: .; J: TRBJ2-2
DNA: TGTGCCAGCGCGGGGTCCTCCTACAATGAGCAGTTCTTC; CDR3: CASAGSSYNEQFF; size: .; V: TRBV6-5; length: 13; D: .; J: TRBJ2-1
DNA: TGTGCCAGCAGCGTAGCTGGACAGGGGGCGGTGGGTGAGCAGTTCTTC; CDR3: CASSVAGQGAVGEQFF; size: .; V: TRBV9; length: 16; D: TRBD1; J: TRBJ2-1
DNA: TGCGCCAGCAGCTTGGCCGCATCTCTTGAAGCTTTCTTT; CDR3: CASSLAASLEAFF; size: .; V: TRBV5-1; length: 13; D: .; J: TRBJ1-1
DNA: TGTGCCAGCAGCGTAAATCCGGGAGGGCCTACGAACACCGGGGAGCTGTTTTTT; CDR3: CASSVNPGGPTNTGELFF; size: .; V: TRBV9; length: 18; D: TRBD2; J: TRBJ2-2
DNA: TGTGCCAGCAGCGCTGATCTCTATGGTCTGAACACAGATACGCAGTATTTT; CDR3: CASSADLYGLNTDTQYF; size: .; V: TRBV2; length: 17; D: .; J: TRBJ2-3
DNA: TGTGCCAGTAGCCCACGATTTACAGGGAGGTACTACGAGCAGTACTTC; CDR3: CASSPRFTGRYYEQYF; size: .; V: TRBV19; length: 16; D: .; J: TRBJ2-7
DNA: TGTGCCAGCAGCGATAAGGACAGGGGGTCCAAAAACATTCAGTACTTC; CDR3: CASSDKDRGSKNIQYF; size: .; V: TRBV9; length: 16; D: TRBD1; J: TRBJ2-4
DNA: TGTGCCACCAGCAGACCTCCAGTTATTTCTGGAAACACCATATATTTT; CDR3: CATSRPPVISGNTIYF; size: .; V: TRBV15; length: 16; D: .; J: TRBJ1-3
DNA: TGTGCCAGCAGCTTCCAGGCCCATGGCTACACCTTC; CDR3: CASSFQAHGYTF; size: .; V: TRBV7-9; length: 12; D: .; J: TRBJ1-2
DNA: TGTGCCAGTAGTGTGGACAGGGGGTTTCAGCCCCAGCATTTT; CDR3: CASSVDRGFQPQHF; size: .; V: TRBV19; length: 14; D: TRBD1; J: TRBJ1-5
DNA: TGTGCCAGCAGCTTAGTAACTAATGGCAATGAGCAGTTCTTC; CDR3: CASSLVTNGNEQFF; size: .; V: TRBV7-2; length: 14; D: .; J: TRBJ2-1
DNA: TGTGCCAGCAGCTTTCCCGGGAGGGAGACTGAAGCTTTCTTT; CDR3: CASSFPGRETEAFF; size: .; V: TRBV5-2; length: 14; D: .; J: TRBJ1-1
DNA: TGTGCCAGCAGAAACACCGGGGAGCTGTTTTTT; CDR3: CASRNTGELFF; size: .; V: TRBV27; length: 11; D: .; J: TRBJ2-2
DNA: TGTGCCAGCAGCTTAGAACTTTCCAGAAGCTCCTACAATGAGCAGTTCTTC; CDR3: CASSLELSRSSYNEQFF; size: .; V: TRBV11-2; length: 17; D: .; J: TRBJ2-1
DNA: TGTGCCAGCAGCTTATTGCGGGAAGGCGAGCAGTACTTC; CDR3: CASSLLREGEQYF; size: .; V: TRBV7-2; length: 13; D: .; J: TRBJ2-7
DNA: TGTGCCAGCAGTGTCGGGTCGAATGACGAGCAGTACTTC; CDR3: CASSVGSNDEQYF; size: .; V: TRBV6-4; length: 13; D: .; J: TRBJ2-7
DNA: TGTGCCAGCAGCGTGGGTGCCATAGATACGCAGTATTTT; CDR3: CASSVGAIDTQYF; size: once; V: TRBV7-2; length: 13; D: .; J: TRBJ2-3
DNA: TGTGCCAGCAGCTTAGGGCTTGGGGGACTAGCGGGTAACAATGAGCAGTTCTTC; CDR3: CASSLGLGGLAGNNEQFF; size: .; V: TRBV7-2; length: 18; D: TRBD2; J: TRBJ2-1
DNA: TGTGCCAGTAGTTTTAGCGGGAGGGCCCCCGGGGAGCTGTTTTTT; CDR3: CASSFSGRAPGELFF; size: .; V: TRBV19; length: 15; D: TRBD2; J: TRBJ2-2
DNA: TGTGCCAGTAGCATGGGGCGGGGGGCGGAGGAGCAGTACTTC; CDR3: CASSMGRGAEEQYF; size: .; V: TRBV19; length: 14; D: TRBD2; J: TRBJ2-7
DNA: TGCGCCAGCAGCCCTAGGGGACAGGTCTATGGCTACACCTTC; CDR3: CASSPRGQVYGYTF; size: .; V: TRBV5-1; length: 14; D: TRBD1; J: TRBJ1-2
DNA: TGTGCCTGGAGTGTAAGGGGGCCTCGGCGAGAAAAACTGTTTTTT; CDR3: CAWSVRGPRREKLFF; size: few; V: TRBV30; length: 15; D: TRBD1; J: TRBJ1-4
DNA: TGCGCCAGCAGGCGGGATGTCAATCAGCCCCAGCATTTT; CDR3: CASRRDVNQPQHF; size: .; V: TRBV10-2; length: 13; D: .; J: TRBJ1-5
DNA: TGTGCCGGAGCCGGGGAGGGTGCCGGGGAGCTGTTTTTT; CDR3: CAGAGEGAGELFF; size: .; V: TRBV6-1; length: 13; D: TRBD2; J: TRBJ2-2
DNA: TGTGCCAGCAGCTTAGAGGGACTAGCGATCTCCTACGAGCAGTACTTC; CDR3: CASSLEGLAISYEQYF; size: .; V: TRBV7-2; length: 16; D: TRBD2; J: TRBJ2-7
DNA: TGCGCCAGCAGCCAGCCTGTCGGACAGGGAGGAAACACCATATATTTT; CDR3: CASSQPVGQGGNTIYF; size: .; V: TRBV4-1; length: 16; D: TRBD1; J: TRBJ1-3
DNA: TGTGCCAGCAGCGTAGACCCGGACAGGGAAGGGGATGAGCAGTTCTTC; CDR3: CASSVDPDREGDEQFF; size: .; V: TRBV9; length: 16; D: TRBD1; J: TRBJ2-1
DNA: TGTGCCAGCAGCCCGGGACTACGCTCCTACAATGAGCAGTTCTTC; CDR3: CASSPGLRSYNEQFF; size: .; V: TRBV7-3; length: 15; D: TRBD2; J: TRBJ2-1
DNA: TGCGCCAGCAGCTTGACAGGCGGGAGTGAGCAGTTCTTC; CDR3: CASSLTGGSEQFF; size: .; V: TRBV5-1; length: 13; D: TRBD2; J: TRBJ2-1
DNA: TGTGCCAGCAGTTTTGATGGCGTCTTGGGGCTCCCCTACGAGCAGTACTTC; CDR3: CASSFDGVLGLPYEQYF; size: .; V: TRBV7-9; length: 17; D: .; J: TRBJ2-7
DNA: TGTGCCAGCAGTCCGGGACAGTACAGCAATCAGCCCCAGCATTTT; CDR3: CASSPGQYSNQPQHF; size: .; V: TRBV28; length: 15; D: TRBD1; J: TRBJ1-5
DNA: TGTGCCAGCTCACCAGAGGAGAAGGAAGGGGCTGAAGCTTTCTTT; CDR3: CASSPEEKEGAEAFF; size: .; V: TRBV18; length: 15; D: .; J: TRBJ1-1
DNA: TGTGCCAGCAGTTTCGGACAGGGGGTTACAGATACGCAGTATTTT; CDR3: CASSFGQGVTDTQYF; size: .; V: TRBV27; length: 15; D: TRBD1; J: TRBJ2-3
DNA: TGTGCCAGCAGCCGACCCTTTGGTTCCGAGCAGTACTTC; CDR3: CASSRPFGSEQYF; size: few; V: TRBV7-2; length: 13; D: .; J: TRBJ2-7
DNA: TGTGCCAGCAGCGTAGCCGGGAGGGGCACAGATACGCAGTATTTT; CDR3: CASSVAGRGTDTQYF; size: .; V: TRBV9; length: 15; D: TRBD2; J: TRBJ2-3
DNA: TGTGCCAGCAGCTTAGAGAAGCAAGAGACCCAGTACTTC; CDR3: CASSLEKQETQYF; size: .; V: TRBV7-2; length: 13; D: .; J: TRBJ2-5
DNA: TGTGCCAGCAGTTTCCTTAGGACAGGGGGCGAAGGGCCCCAGCATTTT; CDR3: CASSFLRTGGEGPQHF; size: .; V: TRBV28; length: 16; D: TRBD1; J: TRBJ1-5
DNA: TGTGCCAGTAGGCTGGATCCTCTACGGGACAGGGATGCCGGTTGGACAGATACGCAGTATTTT; CDR3: CASRLDPLRDRDAGWTDTQYF; size: .; V: TRBV19; length: 21; D: TRBD1; J: TRBJ2-3
DNA: TGCGCCAGCAGCCAACCCGGGACCCGGGAAAAACTGTTTTTT; CDR3: CASSQPGTREKLFF; size: .; V: TRBV4-1; length: 14; D: .; J: TRBJ1-4
DNA: TGTGCCACCAGCAGAGTAACTAGCGGGAGGTATACCGGGGAGCTGTTTTTT; CDR3: CATSRVTSGRYTGELFF; size: .; V: TRBV15; length: 17; D: TRBD2; J: TRBJ2-2
DNA: TGTGCCAGCAGCTTAAAAGGGTTGAATTCACCCCTCCACTTT; CDR3: CASSLKGLNSPLHF; size: .; V: TRBV7-2; length: 14; D: .; J: TRBJ1-6
DNA: TGTGCCAGCAGCTTAAATGGGGCGCCCAATCAGCCCCAGCATTTT; CDR3: CASSLNGAPNQPQHF; size: .; V: TRBV11-2; length: 15; D: .; J: TRBJ1-5
DNA: TGCGCTACGACTACCTCCTACGAGCAGTACTTC; CDR3: CATTTSYEQYF; size: .; V: TRBV10-2; length: 11; D: .; J: TRBJ2-7
DNA: TGTGCCAGCAGTCGACAGGGAGGTATCACCGGGGAGCTGTTTTTT; CDR3: CASSRQGGITGELFF; size: .; V: TRBV6-5; length: 15; D: .; J: TRBJ2-2
DNA: TGTGCCAGCAGCGTAGCAAATGAGCAGTTCTTC; CDR3: CASSVANEQFF; size: few; V: TRBV9; length: 11; D: .; J: TRBJ2-1
DNA: TGTGCCAGCAGGGGAAGACTAGCTCTCTACGAGCAGTACTTC; CDR3: CASRGRLALYEQYF; size: once; V: TRBV28; length: 14; D: TRBD2; J: TRBJ2-7